The 10 T cell receptor beta chains reported below all come from one sample, sequenced in a study of tumor and adjacent non-tumor tissue in lung cancer. No cell sorting was done before RNA was extracted from the tissue. Distant lung tissue was collected more than 3 cm away from the tumor edge. The library came from three nested PCR rounds adapted from ARM-PCR protocols. TCRdb recomputed calls from the multiplex PCR reads with MiXCR, one row per CDR3 protein. The table shows approximately 100,000 distinct CDR3 sequences, with about 60% occurring only once. Material for sequencing was distant non-tumor lung tissue. Source of these receptors: a man aged 25 to 40 with non-small cell lung cancer.

Details on this clonotype: A much larger clone is a single base away; this may be a read error. The rearrangement links TRBV7-9 to TRBJ2-7; possibly TRBD2 for D (5 bases). The CDR3 sequence is 11 residues long. Germline V lookup: CDR1 SEHNR, CDR2 FQNEAQ (reference sequence). The CDR3 here is CASSTSGSPSF. CDR3 bases: TGTGCCAGCAGCACCTCGGGGAGTCCCTCCTTC. Full variable domain (outside the CDR3, taken from reference TRBV7-9 and TRBJ2-7): DTGVSQNPRHKITKRGQNVTFRCDPISEHNRLYWYRQTLGQGPEFLTYFQNEAQLEKSRLLSDRFSAERPKGSFSTLEIQRTEQGDSAMYLCASSTSGSPSFGPGTRLTVT.

The rearrangement links TRBV21-1 to TRBJ2-7; the D segment call TRBD1 is taken from the table without a DNA check. TRBV21-1 is marked as a pseudogene. CDR3 length equals 15 residues. The CDR3 region is CASSKPARGTYEQYF. CDR3 nucleotides: TGTGCCAGCAGCAAGCCGGCCAGGGGGACCTACGAGCAGTACTTC.

This clonotype was observed at least ten times. The chain recombines TRBV4-3 with TRBJ2-3; D is perhaps TRBD1 (5 bases). The germline V and J ends were trimmed by 1 base and 2 bases, with 7 bases remaining between them. Looked up from germline, CDR1 is LGHNA and CDR2 is YSLEER. CDR3 length: 14 amino acids. The CDR3 is CASSQGGYTDTQYF. For the CDR3, the DNA is TGCGCCAGCAGCCAAGGGGGCTACACAGATACGCAGTATTTT.

This clonotype was counted between two and nine times. The chain couples TRBV20-1 to TRBJ2-3, with 7 nucleotides matching TRBD1. Germline V gene sequence: CDR1 DFQATT, CDR2 SNEGSKA (reference sequence). The CDR3 extends over 12 amino acids. The ends lost 6 bases at V and 6 bases at J; junction bases unmatched: 6. The CDR3 DNA reads TGCAGTGCCAGACAGGGTTTGGATACGCAGTATTTT. Translating it yields CSARQGLDTQYF.

The CDR3 spells CASSLALENSPLHF. CDR3 bases: TGTGCCAGCAGTTTAGCGCTGGAAAATTCACCCCTCCACTTT. The chain recombines TRBV12-3 or TRBV12-4 with TRBJ1-6; D unresolved. V lost 0 bases and J 7 bases, leaving 7 bases between the germline ends. CDR3 size: 14 residues.

The chain recombines TRBV11-2 with TRBJ2-1, with D perhaps matching TRBD2 (6 bases). The germline V gene encodes CDR1 SGHAT and CDR2 FQNNGV. The CDR3 contains 16 residues. V was pared by 5 bases and J by 4 bases, with 18 bases between. The CDR3 DNA reads TGTGCCAGCAGCATAAATGCTAGCGCGTCTTACAATGAGCAGTTCTTC. This codes for CASSINASASYNEQFF.

The rearrangement uses TRBV12-3 or TRBV12-4 and TRBJ2-1; perhaps TRBD2 as D (5 bases). The V end was cut by 10 bases, the J end by 9 bases, with 25 bases between. The CDR3 contains 15 residues. The CDR3: CANGPQRATIGEQFF. The DNA of the CDR3 is TGTGCCAACGGTCCTCAGAGGGCGACCATTGGTGAGCAGTTCTTC.

This clonotype has a handful of counts. This chain links TRBV5-1 with TRBJ2-1; 7 bases fit TRBD2. V dropped 0 bases and J dropped 6; count of bases not matched to a gene: 9. There are 16 residues in the CDR3. The germline V gene has CDR1 SGHRS and CDR2 YFSETQ. The DNA of the CDR3 is TGCGCCAGCAGCTTGGAACGAGCGGGAATTCGCAATGAGCAGTTCTTC. Its translation is CASSLERAGIRNEQFF. The variable domain in full, with the rest retrieved from reference TRBV5-1 and TRBJ2-1, is KAGVTQTPRYLIKTRGQQVTLSCSPISGHRSVSWYQQTPGQGLQFLFEYFSETQRNKGNFPGRFSGRQFSNSRSEMNVSTLELGDSALYLCASSLERAGIRNEQFFGPGTRLTVL.

This clonotype was picked up a small number of times. This may be a read error, as it is one base from a much larger clone. V gene TRBV4-1 combines with J gene TRBJ2-1; a weak D match, TRBD2 (5 bases). CDR1 is MGHRA, CDR2 YSYEKL, per germline. The CDR3 spans 16 residues. CDR3 sequence reads: CASSYLSSATYSEQFF. CDR3 sequence (DNA): TGCGCCAGCAGCTACCTCAGTAGCGCCACCTACAGTGAGCAGTTCTTC.

Of note for this clonotype: Relative to the germline gene, one junction end is altered; a read error may explain this. CDR3 in amino acids: CASSQERGGGTGTQYF. In DNA form, the CDR3 reads TGCGCCAGCAGCCAAGAGAGGGGAGGGGGCACAGGTACGCAGTATTTT. The chain employs TRBV4-3 and TRBJ2-3; D assignment may be TRBD1 or TRBD2 (7 bases each). Germline CDR1 and CDR2: LGHNA and YSLEER. CDR3 length equals 16 residues.